This T cell receptor beta chain stems from a study of cytomegalovirus exposure and HLA in healthy donors. Study observations and caveats: Several of the most significant clusters appeared linked to common viral pathogens, based on a later analysis.

With regard to this clone: Its antigen is unknown.

The PCR ran on 60 Vbeta and 13 Jbeta primers. The assay was immunoSEQ multiplex PCR, and TCRdb's table has in-frame clones only and misses some. The table records about 76,000 clones, roughly four fifths of them present only once. The V gene lost 6 bases and the J gene lost 0 bases, with 9 bases spanning the gap. Germline values: CDR1 LNHDA, CDR2 SQIVND (reference sequence). The CDR3 has 14 amino acids. Input material: PBMCs. The sequence derives from a male donor in good health and CMV-seropositive. The genes are TRBV19 and TRBJ2-1, with D perhaps matching TRBD1 (5 bases). The CDR3 coding sequence is TGTGCCAGTAGGAGACAGAGCTCCTACAATGAGCAGTTCTTC. As protein: CASRRQSSYNEQFF.